This TCR beta chain was observed in a study of vaccination effects on CD4 cells after COVID-19. Turning to the study itself: The two convalescent patients provided samples 16 days and one week before vaccination.

Sequencing was preceded by expansion of antigen-specific CD4+ T cells with viral peptide pools in the ViraFEST assay. CD4+ T cells were isolated after around ten days of culture. This person caught SARS-CoV-2 sometime from March to December 2020, and PCR testing confirmed the infection. Days 3 and 7 were when half the medium was replaced with IL-2 medium. This CDR3 is 16 amino acids long. The V gene's germline CDR1 is KGHSH and CDR2 LQKENI. With 3 bases clipped from V and 4 bases from J, the junction kept 4 bases outside the gene matches. Sequencing was performed with immunoSEQ multiplex PCR; in TCRdb, only in-frame clones are kept and a portion is missing. Here the sample spans roughly 70,000 clones, over 60% being singletons. Details on this clone: Its antigen remains unidentified.

Study-wide results and caveats: Pronounced clonal contraction occurred in clones induced by infection and by vaccine late after vaccination.

Here the sequenced sample was CD4+ T cells from PBMCs cultured with HIV peptides, taken before COVID-19 vaccination. Subset denoted: HIV-1 Nef peptide pool negative control/reference culture. This sequence was found in a human donor who had a prior SARS-CoV-2 infection. The chain couples TRBV18 to TRBJ2-1; 12 bases fit TRBD2. The CDR3 DNA reads as TGTGCCAGCTCACCTCGGGGGACTAGCGGGTACAATGAGCAGTTCTTC. Its protein product is CASSPRGTSGYNEQFF.